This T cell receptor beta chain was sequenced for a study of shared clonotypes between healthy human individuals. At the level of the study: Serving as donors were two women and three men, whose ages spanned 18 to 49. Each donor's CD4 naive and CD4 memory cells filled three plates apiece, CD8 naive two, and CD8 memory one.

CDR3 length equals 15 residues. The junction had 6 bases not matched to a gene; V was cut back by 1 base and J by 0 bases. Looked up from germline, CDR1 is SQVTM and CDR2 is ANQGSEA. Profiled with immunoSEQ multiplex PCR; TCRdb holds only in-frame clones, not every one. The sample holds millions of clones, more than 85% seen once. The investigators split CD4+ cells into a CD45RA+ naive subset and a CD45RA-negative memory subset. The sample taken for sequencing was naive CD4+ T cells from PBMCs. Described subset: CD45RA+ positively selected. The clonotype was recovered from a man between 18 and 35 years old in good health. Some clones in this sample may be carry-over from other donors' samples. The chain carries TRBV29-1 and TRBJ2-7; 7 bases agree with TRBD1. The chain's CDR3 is CSVEGSTGTSYEQYF. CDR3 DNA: TGCAGCGTTGAAGGTTCGACAGGGACCTCCTACGAGCAGTACTTC.